The 12 T cell receptor beta chains given below trace back to one sample, sequenced in a study of T cells in Graves' hyperthyroidism and ophthalmopathy. What was amplified from RNA transcripts were TCR beta CDR3 regions. Primed by the HTBI set, a first-round RT-PCR was run on the TCR CDR3. TCRdb reanalysed the multiplex PCR reads using MiXCR and keeps one entry per CDR3 protein. Of around 450,000 distinct CDR3 sequences in the sample, roughly 13% were seen once. The source material was blood. These receptor sequences come from a woman aged 18-29 years with Graves' hyperthyroidism.

This clonotype was detected ten times or more. V gene TRBV28 combines with J gene TRBJ1-2; the D gene is possibly TRBD1 (5 bases). V lost 6 bases and J 8 bases, leaving 19 bases between the germline ends. Germline values: CDR1 MDHEN, CDR2 SYDVKM. This CDR3 has 14 residues. CDR3: CASSAQGIARGYTF. CDR3 nucleotide sequence: TGTGCCAGCAGCGCTCAGGGAATTGCGAGAGGCTACACCTTC.

This clonotype was recorded many times. The chain is built from TRBV2 and TRBJ1-5; D might be TRBD1 (5 bases). V gave up 5 bases and J gave up 5 bases, with 10 bases separating them. CDR1 is SNHLY and CDR2 is FYNNEI in the germline V gene. This CDR3 comprises 13 residues. The chain's CDR3 is CASSSGWDQPQHF. As DNA, the CDR3 is TGTGCCAGCAGTTCAGGGTGGGATCAGCCCCAGCATTTT. The entire variable domain, with the rest obtained from reference TRBV2 and TRBJ1-5, is as follows: EPEVTQTPSHQVTQMGQEVILRCVPISNHLYFYWYRQILGQKVEFLVSFYNNEISEKSEIFDDQFSVERPDGSNFTLKIRSTKLEDSAMYFCASSSGWDQPQHFGDGTRLSIL.

A remark on this clonotype: A clone one base away is much larger, so this may be a read error. The chain joins TRBV28 to TRBJ1-5, with TRBD1 matching over 7 bases. From germline, CDR1 is MDHEN and CDR2 SYDVKM. Unmatched junction bases numbered 12, after V lost 5 bases and J lost 5 bases. This CDR3 has 16 amino acids. CDR3 sequence: CASSPSAGTDYQPQHF. CDR3 sequence (DNA): TGTGCCAGCAGTCCAAGTGCCGGGACAGATTATCAGCCCCAGCATTTT.

This clonotype was seen more than once but under ten times. The CDR3 here is CASRTGGMNTEAFF. The CDR3 DNA sequence: TGTGCCAGTCGGACAGGGGGGATGAACACTGAAGCTTTCTTT. V and J are TRBV19 and TRBJ1-1; TRBD1 aligns across 10 bases. The CDR3 runs 14 residues. Germline V gives CDR1 LNHDA, CDR2 SQIVND (reference sequence). Trimming cost V 8 bases and J 0 bases; bases outside gene matches: 3. The variable domain in full, completed from reference TRBV19 and TRBJ1-1, reads DGGITQSPKYLFRKEGQNVTLSCEQNLNHDAMYWYRQDPGQGLRLIYYSQIVNDFQKGDIAEGYSVSREKKESFPLTVTSAQKNPTAFYLCASRTGGMNTEAFFGQGTRLTVV.

This clonotype was seen more than once but under ten times. This sequence joins TRBV5-5 and TRBJ2-4; unclear D gene. This CDR3 contains 16 residues. Trimming removed 3 bases from V and 0 bases from J, with 13 bases in between. Germline V gives CDR1 SGHKS, CDR2 YYEKEE (reference sequence). In nucleotides, the CDR3 is TGTGCCAGCAGCTCGGCCGGACCACTAGCCAAAAACATTCAGTACTTC. Translated: CASSSAGPLAKNIQYF.

The chain couples TRBV6-1 to TRBJ2-1; TRBD2 matches at 9 bases. Germline V gene lookup returns CDR1 MNHNS and CDR2 SASEGT. The J segment lost 4 bases and the V segment lost 6 bases, leaving 10 bases of the junction unmatched. The CDR3 runs to 16 residues. CDR3 sequence: CASSQGPSGAYNEQFF. The DNA of the CDR3 is TGTGCCAGCAGCCAAGGTCCTAGCGGGGCATACAATGAGCAGTTCTTC.

A few counts support this clonotype. In DNA, the CDR3 is TGTGCCAGTAGTTCCGACAGGGGGCGGAGTGATACGCAGTATTTT. Its protein product is CASSSDRGRSDTQYF. This chain joins TRBV19 and TRBJ2-3; 10 bases match TRBD1. The ends lost 5 bases at V and 6 bases at J; junction bases unmatched: 8. The germline V gene encodes CDR1 LNHDA and CDR2 SQIVND (reference sequence). The CDR3 consists of 15 residues.

The table lists this clonotype with many counts. CDR3 nucleotide sequence: TGTGCCAGCAGTGCGGGACAGGGGAAGGTTTTTGGCACTGAAGCTTTCTTT. Encoded protein: CASSAGQGKVFGTEAFF. The chain carries TRBV6-1 and TRBJ1-1; 10 bases match TRBD1. The J segment lost 4 bases and the V segment lost 4 bases, leaving 12 bases of the junction unmatched. Germline V gene lookup returns CDR1 MNHNS and CDR2 SASEGT. The CDR3 consists of 17 residues.

In its sample, this clonotype was seen many times. This chain joins TRBV20-1 and TRBJ2-5; possibly TRBD1 for D (5 bases). From germline, CDR1 is DFQATT and CDR2 SNEGSKA (reference sequence). The CDR3 runs to 12 residues. Trimming cost V 1 base and J 5 bases, with 8 bases left between them. CDR3 sequence: CSARVQAETQYF. CDR3 nucleotides: TGCAGTGCTAGAGTACAGGCGGAGACCCAGTACTTC.

This clonotype appeared many times. The chain uses TRBV2 and TRBJ2-1, with TRBD1 matching 12 bases. Germline V gene data show CDR1 as SNHLY and CDR2 as FYNNEI. V was pared by 6 bases and J by 4 bases, with 13 bases of the junction left unmatched. This CDR3 has 18 amino acids. CDR3 bases: TGTGCCAGCAGCGCCCTTCCGGGACAGGGGGCGTCTTACAATGAGCAGTTCTTC. This codes for CASSALPGQGASYNEQFF. Looking up the rest from reference TRBV2 and TRBJ2-1 gives the full variable domain: EPEVTQTPSHQVTQMGQEVILRCVPISNHLYFYWYRQILGQKVEFLVSFYNNEISEKSEIFDDQFSVERPDGSNFTLKIRSTKLEDSAMYFCASSALPGQGASYNEQFFGPGTRLTVL.

The genes are TRBV9 and TRBJ2-1; unclear D gene. Germline assignment: CDR1 SGDLS and CDR2 YYNGEE. This CDR3 has 14 residues. The V and J ends lost 4 bases and 6 bases respectively, with 14 bases between them. The CDR3 protein is CASSPSPSRNEQFF. The CDR3 nucleotides read TGTGCCAGCAGCCCTTCTCCAAGCCGCAATGAGCAGTTCTTC.

The table lists this clonotype with a few counts. The rearrangement uses TRBV5-1 and TRBJ1-1, with TRBD1 matching over 7 bases. Germline CDR1 is SGHRS and CDR2 is YFSETQ. The J segment lost 4 bases and the V segment lost 5 bases, leaving 11 bases of the junction unmatched. CDR3 length equals 15 residues. CDR3 sequence (DNA): TGCGCCAGCAGGAACCAGGGACAGTCGAGCACTGAAGCTTTCTTT. Its protein product is CASRNQGQSSTEAFF. Full variable domain (missing parts from reference TRBV5-1 and TRBJ1-1): KAGVTQTPRYLIKTRGQQVTLSCSPISGHRSVSWYQQTPGQGLQFLFEYFSETQRNKGNFPGRFSGRQFSNSRSEMNVSTLELGDSALYLCASRNQGQSSTEAFFGQGTRLTVV.